Described below is a single T cell receptor (beta chain) sequence and its context. This sample stems from a study of blood T cell repertoires in COVID-19. The CDR3 extends over 11 amino acids. The method was immunoSEQ multiplex PCR; TCRdb's version includes in-frame clones alone and lacks a portion of them. The table shows around 30,000 clones, with 80% to 90% occurring only once. The chain joins TRBV21-1 to TRBJ2-7; the D segment call TRBD2 is taken from the table without a DNA check. TRBV21-1 is an annotated pseudogene. The sample comprised peripheral blood. The clonotype comes from a human donor in a cohort sampled during active COVID-19. CDR3 amino acids: CASSKVAERYF. DNA for the CDR3: TGTGCCAGCAGCAAGGTGGCTGAGCGGTACTTC.